These T cell receptor beta chains were read from a single sample in a study of blood T cell repertoires in COVID-19. Here immunoSEQ multiplex PCR was the method, and the copy in TCRdb shows in-frame clones only, minus some. Here the sample spans a few hundred thousand clones, roughly 80% being singletons. Input material: peripheral blood. The source of these receptors is a woman aged 25 to 39 who had recovered from COVID-19. CDR3s include the opening cysteine and the closing phenylalanine or tryptophan. The D gene is left open where the match is weak. Clone size appears in some rows only: once, few, many, or a class for an expanded clone.

D gene	V gene	clone size	J gene	CDR3 DNA	CDR3 protein
TRBD1	TRBV20-1	NA	TRBJ2-5	TGCAGTGCTAGTGAGACAGGGGTAGGAGAGACCCAGTACTTC	CSASETGVGETQYF
NA	TRBV28	NA	TRBJ1-2	TGTGCCAGCAGCCCCCTGGTCAGGAACTATGGCTACACCTTC	CASSPLVRNYGYTF
NA	TRBV7-9	NA	TRBJ1-5	TGTGCCAGCAGCTTAGCAGGGGCCAGGGGATTAAGTCAGCCCCAGCATTTT	CASSLAGARGLSQPQHF
NA	TRBV27	NA	TRBJ1-2	TGTGCCAGCGGGGGGGACCAGGAGGGCTACACCTTC	CASGGDQEGYTF
TRBD2	TRBV14	NA	TRBJ2-7	TGTGCCAGCAGCAGACTGACTAGCGGGGCCTACGAGCAGTACTTC	CASSRLTSGAYEQYF
NA	TRBV5-8	NA	TRBJ2-7	TGTGCCAGCAGCTTGGCTATGAACGAGCAGTACTTC	CASSLAMNEQYF
TRBD1	TRBV6-5	NA	TRBJ1-1	TGTGCCAGCAGTTATCTCGGGGGACAGTTGAACACTGAAGCTTTCTTT	CASSYLGGQLNTEAFF
TRBD2	TRBV4-2	NA	TRBJ2-1	TGTGCCAGCAGCCCGGAGGTAGCGGGAGGCTACAATGAGCAGTTCTTC	CASSPEVAGGYNEQFF
NA	TRBV9	NA	TRBJ2-2	TGTGCCAGCAGCCCCGAAGAGGGCGGCACCGGGGAGCTGTTTTTT	CASSPEEGGTGELFF
TRBD2	TRBV20-1	NA	TRBJ2-7	TGCAGTGCTAGTGAAAAACTAGCGGGGGAGCAGTACTTC	CSASEKLAGEQYF
NA	TRBV5-6	NA	TRBJ1-5	TGTGCCAGCAGCGCAGACCGGGATCAGCCCCAGCATTTT	CASSADRDQPQHF
NA	TRBV6-2/TRBV6-3	medium-sized	TRBJ1-4	TGTGCCAGCAGTTCCCACCCCGGGGTAAAACTGTTTTTT	CASSSHPGVKLFF
NA	TRBV5-4	NA	TRBJ1-1	TGTGCCAGCAGCATATCAACAGGTGAAGCTTTCTTT	CASSISTGEAFF
TRBD1	TRBV7-9	NA	TRBJ2-5	TGTGCCAGCAGCTTAGAGACAGGGACCCAAGAGACCCAGTACTTC	CASSLETGTQETQYF
NA	TRBV6-5	NA	TRBJ1-1	TGTGCCAGCAGTTACCGGCGGGGCGCGGTGACTGAAGCTTTCTTT	CASSYRRGAVTEAFF
TRBD2	TRBV5-1	few	TRBJ2-1	TGCGCCAGCAGCTGGGGGGGTTCCGAGCAGTTCTTC	CASSWGGSEQFF
NA	TRBV24-1	NA	TRBJ1-2	TGTGCCACCAGTGGAACAGCTTATGGCTACACCTTC	CATSGTAYGYTF
NA	TRBV9	NA	TRBJ2-7	TGTGCCAGCAGCGTAGGAGCGGGTTTCGAGCAGTACTTC	CASSVGAGFEQYF
NA	TRBV28	NA	TRBJ1-2	TGTGCCAGCAGTTTTCAGGGAGGCTATGGCTACACCTTC	CASSFQGGYGYTF
NA	TRBV6-4	NA	TRBJ2-7	TGTGCCAGCAACAAGGGAAGGAGGGAATCGACTGGCTACGAGCAGTACTTC	CASNKGRRESTGYEQYF
NA	TRBV29-1	once	TRBJ2-2	TGCAGCGTTCGGAGGGCTAGCGAGGCCGGGGAGCTGTTTTTT	CSVRRASEAGELFF
NA	TRBV7-2	NA	TRBJ1-5	TGTGCCAGCAGCTTCGACAGCTGGCAGCCCCAGCATTTT	CASSFDSWQPQHF
TRBD1	TRBV11-2	NA	TRBJ2-6	TGTGCCAGCAGCTCTTACCGGGACAGGGCACCTGGGGCCAACGTCCTGACTTTC	CASSSYRDRAPGANVLTF
TRBD2	TRBV7-6	NA	TRBJ2-5	TGTGCCAGCAGCTTACCGGCTAGCGGGAGTGAGACCCAGTACTTC	CASSLPASGSETQYF
TRBD2	TRBV7-9	few	TRBJ2-2	TGTGCCAGCAGCTTACTAGCGGGAGCCACCGGGGAGCTGTTTTTT	CASSLLAGATGELFF
TRBD1	TRBV19	few	TRBJ2-6	TGTGCCAGTAGTATCAGGGGGGACAGGTCTTCTTACTCTGGGGCCAACGTCCTGACTTTC	CASSIRGDRSSYSGANVLTF
NA	TRBV10-3	NA	TRBJ1-6	TGTGCCATCAGTGAGGAGAGGGAGTGGTCACCCCTCCACTTT	CAISEEREWSPLHF
TRBD1	TRBV2	once	TRBJ2-3	TGTGCCAGCGGCCTACAGGGGGCCAGCACAGATACGCAGTATTTT	CASGLQGASTDTQYF
NA	TRBV5-6	few	TRBJ1-6	TGTGCCAGCAGCTTGGGAGGGAACTCACCCCTCCACTTT	CASSLGGNSPLHF
TRBD2	TRBV3-1/TRBV3-2	few	TRBJ2-3	TGTGCCAGCAGCCAACTCCTACCGGGACTAGCGGACGATACGCAGTATTTT	CASSQLLPGLADDTQYF
NA	TRBV19	few	TRBJ2-3	TGTGCCAGTAGTCCAGGGCTTATAGGCACAGATACGCAGTATTTT	CASSPGLIGTDTQYF
NA	TRBV10-3	once	TRBJ2-3	TGTGCCATCAGGGACACCCCATCCACAGATACGCAGTATTTT	CAIRDTPSTDTQYF
NA	TRBV9	NA	TRBJ2-1	TGTGCCAGCAGCGTAGGAGGGTCGGCCGACAATGAGCAGTTCTTC	CASSVGGSADNEQFF
NA	TRBV2	NA	TRBJ2-7	TGTGCCAGTCAGAGGGAGTCGCGCGTCCACGAGCAGTACTTC	CASQRESRVHEQYF
TRBD2	TRBV5-1	NA	TRBJ2-5	TGCGCCAGCAGCCCCGGGACTAGCGGGAGCTCTCAAGAGACCCAGTACTTC	CASSPGTSGSSQETQYF
TRBD2	TRBV24-1	NA	TRBJ2-1	TGTGCCACCAAATTGGAAATAGCGGGGCCCTTAGTCAATGAGCAGTTCTTC	CATKLEIAGPLVNEQFF
NA	TRBV3-1/TRBV3-2	few	TRBJ2-7	TGTGCCAGCAGCCAAGATGAATGGCGGGAGCAGTACTTC	CASSQDEWREQYF
NA	TRBV2	once	TRBJ2-5	TGTGCCAGCAGTGGCGCTGACAGGGAGGAAGAGACCCAGTACTTC	CASSGADREEETQYF
NA	TRBV5-4	NA	TRBJ2-2	TGTGCCAGCAGCTTGCCCTCGTACGGGACCGGGGAGCTGTTTTTT	CASSLPSYGTGELFF
TRBD1	TRBV5-1	NA	TRBJ1-1	TGCGCCAGCAGCTTGGTTCAGGGGGTGGCTGAAGCTTTCTTT	CASSLVQGVAEAFF
NA	TRBV3-1/TRBV3-2	NA	TRBJ1-4	TGTGCCAGCAGCCAAGATTGGGGGAGGGGTGAAAAACTGTTTTTT	CASSQDWGRGEKLFF
TRBD2	TRBV4-1	few	TRBJ2-7	TGCGCCAGCAGCCAGCTAGGGCGGGAGCCCTACGAGCAGTACTTC	CASSQLGREPYEQYF
NA	TRBV28	NA	TRBJ1-2	TGTGCCAGCAGTGGCCTAACGGGAACTAACTATGGCTACACCTTC	CASSGLTGTNYGYTF
TRBD2	TRBV27	NA	TRBJ2-3	TGTGCCAGCAGTCTTATTGCGGCTAGCGGACCCACAGATACGCAGTATTTT	CASSLIAASGPTDTQYF
TRBD1	TRBV7-9	NA	TRBJ1-6	TGTGCCAGCAGCTTAGCGACAGGGGGTAATTCACCCCTCCACTTT	CASSLATGGNSPLHF
NA	TRBV6-5	NA	TRBJ2-7	TGTGCCAGCAGTTACTCCCGGAACAGAGCCTACGAGCAGTACTTC	CASSYSRNRAYEQYF
NA	TRBV30	NA	TRBJ1-2	TGTGCCTGGAGGGCCCTCGGGGGCTACACCTTC	CAWRALGGYTF